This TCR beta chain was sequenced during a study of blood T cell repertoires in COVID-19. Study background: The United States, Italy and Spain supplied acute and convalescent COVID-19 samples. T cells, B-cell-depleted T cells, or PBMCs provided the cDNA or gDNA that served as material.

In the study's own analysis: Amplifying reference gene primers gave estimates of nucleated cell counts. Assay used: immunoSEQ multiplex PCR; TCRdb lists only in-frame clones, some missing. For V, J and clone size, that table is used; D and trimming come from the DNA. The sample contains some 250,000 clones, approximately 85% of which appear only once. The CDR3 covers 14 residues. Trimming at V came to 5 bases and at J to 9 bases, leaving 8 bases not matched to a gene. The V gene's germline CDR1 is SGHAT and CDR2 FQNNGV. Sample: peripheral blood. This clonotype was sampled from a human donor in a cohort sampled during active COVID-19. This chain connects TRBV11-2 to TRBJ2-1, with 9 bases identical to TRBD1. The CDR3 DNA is TGTGCCAGCAGCGCCGGACAGGGGTCGGGTGAGCAGTTCTTC. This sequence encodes CASSAGQGSGEQFF. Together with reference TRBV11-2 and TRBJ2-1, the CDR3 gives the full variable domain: EAGVAQSPRYKIIEKRQSVAFWCNPISGHATLYWYQQILGQGPKLLIQFQNNGVVDDSQLPKDRFSAERLKGVDSTLKIQPAKLEDSAVYLCASSAGQGSGEQFFGPGTRLTVL.